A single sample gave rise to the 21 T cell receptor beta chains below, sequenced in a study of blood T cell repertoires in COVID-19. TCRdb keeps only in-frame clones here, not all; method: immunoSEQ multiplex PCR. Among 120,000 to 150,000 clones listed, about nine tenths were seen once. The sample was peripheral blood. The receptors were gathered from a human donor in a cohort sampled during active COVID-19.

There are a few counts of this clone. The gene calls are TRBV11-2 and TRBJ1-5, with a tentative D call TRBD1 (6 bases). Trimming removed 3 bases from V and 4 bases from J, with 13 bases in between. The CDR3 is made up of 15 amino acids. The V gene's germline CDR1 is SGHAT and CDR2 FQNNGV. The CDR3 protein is CASSLGAGINQPQHF. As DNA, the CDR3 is TGTGCCAGCAGCTTGGGGGCAGGGATAAATCAGCCCCAGCATTTT.

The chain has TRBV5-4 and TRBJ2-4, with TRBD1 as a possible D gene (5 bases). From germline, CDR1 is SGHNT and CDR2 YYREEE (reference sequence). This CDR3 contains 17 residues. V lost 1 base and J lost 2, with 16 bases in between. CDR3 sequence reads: CASSLSGQGGPKNIQYF. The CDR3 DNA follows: TGTGCCAGCAGCTTGTCCGGCCAGGGTGGCCCCAAAAACATTCAGTACTTC.

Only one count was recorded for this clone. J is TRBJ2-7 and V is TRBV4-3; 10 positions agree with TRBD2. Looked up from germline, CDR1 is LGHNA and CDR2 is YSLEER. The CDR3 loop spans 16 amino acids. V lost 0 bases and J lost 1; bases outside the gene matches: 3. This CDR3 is CASSQEASGGSYEQYF. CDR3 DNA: TGCGCCAGCAGCCAAGAGGCTAGCGGGGGATCCTACGAGCAGTACTTC.

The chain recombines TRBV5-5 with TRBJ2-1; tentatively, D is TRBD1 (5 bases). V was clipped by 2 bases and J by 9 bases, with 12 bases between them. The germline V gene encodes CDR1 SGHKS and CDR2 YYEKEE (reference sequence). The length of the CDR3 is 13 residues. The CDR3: CASSLRGIFEQFF. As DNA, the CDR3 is TGTGCCAGCAGCTTAAGGGGAATATTTGAGCAGTTCTTC.

For the CDR3, the DNA is TGTGCCAGTAGTTCCCAGGGTTCCAATCAGCCCCAGCATTTT. Protein sequence: CASSSQGSNQPQHF. This rearrangement joins TRBV19 to TRBJ1-5, with D possibly being TRBD1 (5 bases). Deletions cut 5 bases from V and 3 bases from J, with 11 bases between. CDR1 and CDR2 from the germline V gene are LNHDA and SQIVND (reference sequence). This CDR3 has 14 amino acids.

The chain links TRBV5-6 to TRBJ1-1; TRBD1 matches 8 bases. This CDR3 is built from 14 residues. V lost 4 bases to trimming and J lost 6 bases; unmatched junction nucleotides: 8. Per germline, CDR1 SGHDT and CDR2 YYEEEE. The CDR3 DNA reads TGTGCCAGCAGCCACGGACAGGGTAGATCTGAAGCTTTCTTT. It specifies CASSHGQGRSEAFF.

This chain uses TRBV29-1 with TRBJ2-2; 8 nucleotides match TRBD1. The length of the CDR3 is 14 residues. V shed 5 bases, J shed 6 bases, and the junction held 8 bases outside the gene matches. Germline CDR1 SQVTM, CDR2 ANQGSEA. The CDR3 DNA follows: TGCAGCGTTACAGGGGGAGGTAGCGCCGGGGAGCTGTTTTTT. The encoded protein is CSVTGGGSAGELFF.

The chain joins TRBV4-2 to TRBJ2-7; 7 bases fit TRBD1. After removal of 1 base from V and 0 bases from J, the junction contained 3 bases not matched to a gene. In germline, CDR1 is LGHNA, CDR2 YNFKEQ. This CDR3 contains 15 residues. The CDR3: CASSQVGQASYEQYF. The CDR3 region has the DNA TGTGCCAGCAGCCAAGTTGGACAGGCCTCCTACGAGCAGTACTTC.

The CDR3 is CASSRGPYGYTF. The CDR3 DNA sequence: TGTGCCAGCAGTCGAGGCCCCTATGGCTACACCTTC. The V gene is TRBV5-6, the J gene TRBJ1-2; D is uncertain. V lost 5 bases to trimming and J lost 4 bases, with 9 bases between them. CDR1 and CDR2 from the germline V gene are SGHDT and YYEEEE. There are 12 residues in the CDR3.

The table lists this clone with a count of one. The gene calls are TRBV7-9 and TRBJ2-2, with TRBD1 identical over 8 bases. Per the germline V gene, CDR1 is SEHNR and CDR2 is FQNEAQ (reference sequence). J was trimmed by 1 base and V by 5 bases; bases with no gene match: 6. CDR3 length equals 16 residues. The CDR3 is CASSRKGTGNTGELFF. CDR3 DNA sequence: TGTGCCAGCAGCCGGAAGGGGACAGGGAACACCGGGGAGCTGTTTTTT. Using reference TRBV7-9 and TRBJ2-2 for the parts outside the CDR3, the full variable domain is DTGVSQNPRHKITKRGQNVTFRCDPISEHNRLYWYRQTLGQGPEFLTYFQNEAQLEKSRLLSDRFSAERPKGSFSTLEIQRTEQGDSAMYLCASSRKGTGNTGELFFGEGSRLTVL.

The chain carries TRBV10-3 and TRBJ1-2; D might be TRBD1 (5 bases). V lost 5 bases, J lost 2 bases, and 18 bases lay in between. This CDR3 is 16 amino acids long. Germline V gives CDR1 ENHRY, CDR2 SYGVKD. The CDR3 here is CAISPNPGVGNYGYTF. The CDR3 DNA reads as TGTGCCATCAGTCCGAATCCGGGGGTTGGGAACTATGGCTACACCTTC.

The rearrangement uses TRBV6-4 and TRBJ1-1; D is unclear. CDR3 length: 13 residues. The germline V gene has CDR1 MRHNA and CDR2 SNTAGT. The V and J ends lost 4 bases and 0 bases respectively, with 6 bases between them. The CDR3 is CASSVRLNTEAFF. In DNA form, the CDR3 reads TGTGCCAGCAGTGTTCGGTTGAACACTGAAGCTTTCTTT.

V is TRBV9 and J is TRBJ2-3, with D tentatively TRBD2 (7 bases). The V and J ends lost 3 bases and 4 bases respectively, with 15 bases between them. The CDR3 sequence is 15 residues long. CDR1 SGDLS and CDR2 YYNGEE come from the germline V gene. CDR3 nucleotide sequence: TGTGCCAGCAGCGGTGGGGGGGCCCGCTCAGATACGCAGTATTTT. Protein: CASSGGGARSDTQYF.

The CDR3 bases are TGTGCCAGCAGCTCGCTAGCGGGGGGGACCGGGGAGCTGTTTTTT. Translation: CASSSLAGGTGELFF. The chain recombines TRBV6-5 with TRBJ2-2; 12 bases match TRBD2. V shed 6 bases and J 5 bases; nucleotides not matched to a gene: 4. This CDR3 has 15 amino acids. CDR1 and CDR2 from the germline V gene are MNHEY and SVGAGI.

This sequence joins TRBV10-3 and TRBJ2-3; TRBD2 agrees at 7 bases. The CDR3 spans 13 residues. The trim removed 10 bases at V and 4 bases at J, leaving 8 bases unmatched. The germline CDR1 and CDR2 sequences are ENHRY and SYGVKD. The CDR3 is CATRGEPADTQYF. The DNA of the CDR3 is TGTGCCACCCGGGGGGAACCGGCAGATACGCAGTATTTT.

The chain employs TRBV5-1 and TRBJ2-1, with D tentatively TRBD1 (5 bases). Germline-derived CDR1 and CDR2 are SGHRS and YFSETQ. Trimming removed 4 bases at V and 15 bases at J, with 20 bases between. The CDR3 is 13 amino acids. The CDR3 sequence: CASSGEGARFAFF. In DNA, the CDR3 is TGCGCCAGCAGCGGGGAAGGGGCTCGTTTTGCGTTCTTC.

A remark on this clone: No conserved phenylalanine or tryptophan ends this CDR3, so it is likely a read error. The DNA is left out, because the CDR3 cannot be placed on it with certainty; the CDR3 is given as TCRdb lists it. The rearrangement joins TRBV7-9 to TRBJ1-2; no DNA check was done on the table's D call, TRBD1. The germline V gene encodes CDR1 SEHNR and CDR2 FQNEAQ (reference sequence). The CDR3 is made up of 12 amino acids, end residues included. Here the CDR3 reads CASSLVTGRLFL.

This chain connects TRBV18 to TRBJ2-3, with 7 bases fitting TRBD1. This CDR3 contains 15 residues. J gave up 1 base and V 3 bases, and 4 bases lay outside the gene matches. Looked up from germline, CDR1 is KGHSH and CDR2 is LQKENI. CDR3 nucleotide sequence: TGTGCCAGCTCACCTCGGACAGGTGGCACAGATACGCAGTATTTT. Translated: CASSPRTGGTDTQYF.

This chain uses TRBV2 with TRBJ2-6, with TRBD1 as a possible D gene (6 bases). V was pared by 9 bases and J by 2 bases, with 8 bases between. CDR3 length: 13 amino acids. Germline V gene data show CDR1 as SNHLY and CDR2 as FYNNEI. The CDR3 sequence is CARQGTGANVLTF. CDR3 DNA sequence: TGTGCCAGACAGGGTACTGGGGCCAACGTCCTGACTTTC.

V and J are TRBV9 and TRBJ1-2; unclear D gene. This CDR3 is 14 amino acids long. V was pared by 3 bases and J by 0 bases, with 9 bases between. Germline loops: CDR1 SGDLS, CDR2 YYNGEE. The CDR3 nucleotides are TGTGCCAGCAGCGCGACCGGGACTAACTATGGCTACACCTTC. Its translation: CASSATGTNYGYTF.

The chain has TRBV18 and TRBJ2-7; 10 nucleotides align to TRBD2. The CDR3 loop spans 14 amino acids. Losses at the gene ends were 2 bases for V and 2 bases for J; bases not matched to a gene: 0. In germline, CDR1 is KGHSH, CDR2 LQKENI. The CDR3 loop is CASSPGLAAYEQYF. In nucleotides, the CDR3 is TGTGCCAGCTCACCAGGACTAGCGGCCTACGAGCAGTACTTC.